What follows describes a single TCR beta chain. The sample belongs to a study of T cells in Graves' hyperthyroidism and ophthalmopathy. The source material, RNA transcripts, was used to amplify TCR beta CDR3 regions. Researchers ran a first-round RT-PCR on the TCR CDR3 using the HTBI primer set. TCRdb re-analysed the multiplex PCR reads in MiXCR, keeping a single row per CDR3 protein. The sample includes 350,000 or so distinct CDR3 sequences, 15% to 20% of them seen just once. The material sequenced was blood. The receptor comes from a woman aged 50 to 65 with Graves' hyperthyroidism.

CDR3 sequence reads: CAVTLPLRPPLNTIYF. The CDR3 coding sequence is TGTGCCGTGACGTTACCCTTGCGGCCGCCGTTAAACACCATATATTTT. The chain carries TRBV27 and TRBJ1-3; D gene unclear. Germline CDR1 and CDR2: MNHEY and SMNVEV (reference sequence). Trimming removed 11 bases from V and 6 bases from J, with 26 bases in between. This CDR3 has 16 amino acids.